This T cell receptor (beta chain) was sequenced during a study of cytomegalovirus exposure and HLA in healthy donors. Overall study findings and caveats: The listing of roughly 160 TCR beta chains classed them as cytomegalovirus-associated.

The germline V gene has CDR1 MGHRA and CDR2 YSYEKL. CDR3 length equals 17 residues. The V and J ends lost 1 base and 2 bases respectively, with 15 bases between them. Notes on this clone: Its target is not known.

Each donor's status was that of a healthy bone marrow donor. Researchers ran the PCR with 60 Vbeta and 13 Jbeta primers. Some clones are missing from TCRdb's copy, which holds only in-frame ones; the method was immunoSEQ multiplex PCR. The sample shows some 120,000 clones, 77% of them seen only once. The receptor comes from a man younger than 35 in good health and CMV-seropositive. Sequencing input: PBMCs. V usage is TRBV4-1 and J usage is TRBJ1-5, with a weak D call TRBD1 (5 bases). The DNA for the CDR3 is TGCGCCAGCAGCCAAGGGGGGGGTGGAGTGGGCAATCAGCCCCAGCATTTT. Protein sequence: CASSQGGGGVGNQPQHF.